This TCR beta chain was obtained from a study of CD8+ T cells in alopecia areata listed by TCRdb under 2018. Turning to the overall study: To study T cell clonal expansion in alopecia areata, the researchers applied high-throughput TCRbeta sequencing to both the C3H/HeJ mouse model and human patients. In humans, TCRbeta sequencing was performed on scalp tissue and on sorted CD4+ and CD8+ peripheral blood T cells from healthy controls and from patients with patchy or totalis/universalis alopecia areata. Scalp clonality was compared across normal scalp (n=4), patchy alopecia areata scalp (n=8), and alopecia totalis/universalis scalp (n=8). RNA came from the PAXgene miRNA kit for fixed scalp, the miRNeasy kit for PBMCs, and the RNeasy kit for mouse skin. TCRbeta CDR3 regions were amplified by immunoSEQ multiplex PCR using 35 Vbeta forward and 13 Jbeta reverse primers.

On this clone itself: Which antigen it targets is not known. No much larger clone is present one base from it, and per-base qualities are unavailable.

Library generation was performed with the immunoSEQ multiplex PCR assay. RNA was extracted from all samples and reverse transcribed into cDNA, which served as template for TCR sequencing. SuperScript III was used to make first-strand cDNA, primed with a 2:1 mix of oligo-dT and random hexamers. A synthetic immune receptor repertoire was used to measure amplification bias, and any remaining bias was corrected computationally. The authors processed their data as follows. Raw reads were preprocessed to remove errors, and CDR3 was defined according to IMGT conventions as the region from the conserved cysteine to phenylalanine. Clonality was calculated as 1 minus Shannon entropy normalized by log2 of the number of productive unique TCRs. Scalp TCRbeta sequences were cross-referenced with sorted blood CD4 and CD8 repertoires so that the CD4 or CD8 identity of scalp clones could be inferred. TCRdb limited this immuneACCESS table to in-frame rearrangements with V and J called. A share of clones is missing; checked studies link under half to unresolved V genes, and the rest is unexplained. That table gives V, J and clone size, and the DNA gave D and trimming. Within this sample are 150,000 or so clones, with around 54% of them counted one time only. Together, the top ten hold less than 5% of the sample.

The CDR3 contains 12 residues, cysteine and phenylalanine counted. Only CDR3 DNA is held: 36 bases, read in frame from base 1. Relative to germline, V is 1 base shorter and J is 9 bases shorter, with 10 bases between their ends. CDR1 and CDR2, per the germline V gene (reference sequence), are SEHNR and FQNEAQ. Here is what the overall study found, with its caveats: Compared with normal scalp, lesional scalp had higher clonality and more expanded CD8+ clones, particularly in alopecia totalis/universalis, a pattern that suggests antigenic drive. Shared TCR sequences between patients were less evident than in mice, which may be partly attributable to HLA diversity in the patient population. Unlike mouse skin, which is dominated by gammadelta T cells, normal human skin has resident alphabeta T cells that are also sequenced, and this complicates analysis of the scalp TCR repertoire.

PBMCs were isolated by density centrifugation and stained for CD3, CD4 and CD8, after which CD4+ and CD8+ T cells were sorted on a FACSAria. Scalp biopsies and blood samples were provided by unaffected controls. Sequenced sample: CD4+ T cells sorted from blood. The chain uses TRBV7-9 and TRBJ2-7; a weak D assignment points to TRBD1 (6 bases agree). The clonotype comes from a human donor in good health. The CDR3 region: CASSLVDSVQYF. The nucleotides read TGTGCCAGCAGCTTAGTGGACAGTGTGCAGTACTTC. With all but the CDR3 taken from the reference TRBV7-9 and TRBJ2-7 genes, the full variable domain is: DTGVSQNPRHKITKRGQNVTFRCDPISEHNRLYWYRQTLGQGPEFLTYFQNEAQLEKSRLLSDRFSAERPKGSFSTLEIQRTEQGDSAMYLCASSLVDSVQYFGPGTRLTVT.